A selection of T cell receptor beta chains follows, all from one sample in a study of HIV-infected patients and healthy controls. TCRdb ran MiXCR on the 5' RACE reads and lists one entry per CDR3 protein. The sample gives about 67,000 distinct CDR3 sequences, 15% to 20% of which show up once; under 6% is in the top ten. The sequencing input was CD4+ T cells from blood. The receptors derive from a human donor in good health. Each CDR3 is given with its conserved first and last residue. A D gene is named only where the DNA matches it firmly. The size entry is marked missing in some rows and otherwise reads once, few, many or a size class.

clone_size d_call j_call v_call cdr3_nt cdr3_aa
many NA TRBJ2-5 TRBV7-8 TGTGCCAGCAGCTTAGCCGGGAAAGAGACCCAGTACTTC CASSLAGKETQYF
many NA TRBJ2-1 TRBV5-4 TGTGCCACCGACAGTAGGGATGAGCAGTTCTTC CATDSRDEQFF
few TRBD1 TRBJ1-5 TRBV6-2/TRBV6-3 TGTGCCAGCAGAGGGACAGCGGAAGGTCCCCAGCATTTT CASRGTAEGPQHF
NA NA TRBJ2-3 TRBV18 TGTGCCAGCTCACCGGTCACAGATACGCAGTATTTT CASSPVTDTQYF
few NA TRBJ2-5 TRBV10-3 TGTGCCATCAGTCCACAGGGTATCTCGGGATGGACCCAGTACTTC CAISPQGISGWTQYF
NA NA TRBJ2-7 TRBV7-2 TGTGCCAGCAGCTTATCCCCGGCGTCCTACGAGCAGTACTTC CASSLSPASYEQYF
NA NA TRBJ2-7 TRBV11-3 TGTGCCAGCAGCCCCCGGCCGGACAGCTACGAGCAGTACTTC CASSPRPDSYEQYF
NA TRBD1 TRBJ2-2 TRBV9 TGTGCCAGCAGGCAGGGGGCCGGGGAGCTGTTTTTT CASRQGAGELFF
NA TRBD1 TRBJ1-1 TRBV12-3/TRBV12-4 TGTGCCAGCACCTCAGGGGGAGGGCGACGGACTGAAGCTTTCTTT CASTSGGGRRTEAFF
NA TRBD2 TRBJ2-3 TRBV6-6 TGTGCCAGCAGCCGGGACTACCCCACAGATACGCAGTATTTT CASSRDYPTDTQYF
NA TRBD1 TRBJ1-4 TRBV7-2 TGTGCCAGCAGCCGTAGGACAGGGAATGAAAAACTGTTTTTT CASSRRTGNEKLFF
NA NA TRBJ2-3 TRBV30 TGTGCCTGGAGCGGTCGGGGGGATACGCAGTATTTT CAWSGRGDTQYF
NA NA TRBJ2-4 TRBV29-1 TGCAGCGTCCCGGGGTCTACCCTAGCCAAAAACATTCAGTACTTC CSVPGSTLAKNIQYF
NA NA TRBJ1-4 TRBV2 TGTGCCAGCAGTGAAATGGCATCTAATGAAAAACTGTTTTTT CASSEMASNEKLFF
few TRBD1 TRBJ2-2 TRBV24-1 TGTGCCACCAGTGACCCAGATTACGACAGGGGCCTACCGAACACCGGGGAGCTGTTTTTT CATSDPDYDRGLPNTGELFF
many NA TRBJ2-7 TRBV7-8 TGTGCCAGCAGCTTATTCGGGGGAAGATCCTACGAGCAGTACTTC CASSLFGGRSYEQYF
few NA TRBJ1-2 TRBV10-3 TGTGCCATCAGTGCGACACCGGACCGCTATGGCTACACCTTC CAISATPDRYGYTF
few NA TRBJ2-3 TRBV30 TGTGCCTGGAGTTGGGGGAGTTCTACCTGGTATTTT CAWSWGSSTWYF
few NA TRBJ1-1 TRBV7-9 TGTGCCAGCAGCTTAGAAGTCAGCCCGAACACTGAAGCTTTCTTT CASSLEVSPNTEAFF
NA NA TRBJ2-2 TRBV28 TGTGCCAGCAGTTTAGATAGGACCGGGGAGCTGTTTTTT CASSLDRTGELFF
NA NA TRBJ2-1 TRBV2 TGTGCCAGCAGTGAATGGAGGGACTCAAAACCTTACAATGAGCAGTTCTTC CASSEWRDSKPYNEQFF
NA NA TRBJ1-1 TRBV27 TGTGCCAGCAGCCGGGGGGGCCCGAACACTGAAGCTTTCTTT CASSRGGPNTEAFF
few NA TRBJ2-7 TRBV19 TGTGCCAGAATATGGGACTCCACCTACGAGCAGTACTTC CARIWDSTYEQYF
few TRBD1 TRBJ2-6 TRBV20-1 TGCAGTGCTAGAGGGACAGGTCGAGGATTAGGAACTGGGGCCAACGTCCTGACTTTC CSARGTGRGLGTGANVLTF
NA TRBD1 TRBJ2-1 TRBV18 TGTGCCAGCTCACCCAGGACAGGGTTTAGCAATGAGCAGTTCTTC CASSPRTGFSNEQFF
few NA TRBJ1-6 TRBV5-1 TGCGCCAGCAGCTTGCCGGAGGATTGGGATTCACCCCTCCACTTT CASSLPEDWDSPLHF
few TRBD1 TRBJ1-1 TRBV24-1 TGTGCCCTTGGGACAGCGGCCATGAACACTGAAGCTTTCTTT CALGTAAMNTEAFF
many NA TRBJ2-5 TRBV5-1 TGCGCCAGCAGCTTTACGGGACACGAACAAGAGACCCAGTACTTC CASSFTGHEQETQYF
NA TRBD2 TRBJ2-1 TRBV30 TGTGCCTGGACGAGGACTAGCGGGAGGAATGAGCAGTTCTTC CAWTRTSGRNEQFF
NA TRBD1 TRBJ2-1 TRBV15 TGTGCCACCAGCAGATTGGACAGGGACAATGAGCAGTTCTTC CATSRLDRDNEQFF
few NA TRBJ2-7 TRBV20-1 TGCAGTGCTAGAGGCGGTAGGAGAGATTACGAGCAGTACTTC CSARGGRRDYEQYF
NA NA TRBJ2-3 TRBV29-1 TGCAGCGTTGTTACCCAAGATAGCACAGATACGCAGTATTTT CSVVTQDSTDTQYF
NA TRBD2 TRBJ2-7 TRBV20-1 TGCAGTGCTAGAGTATTGGCTAGCGGGGGGGACGAGCAGTACTTC CSARVLASGGDEQYF
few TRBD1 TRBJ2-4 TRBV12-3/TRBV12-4 TGTGCCAGCAGCCCCCGGACAGGGGGCTACATTCAGTACTTC CASSPRTGGYIQYF
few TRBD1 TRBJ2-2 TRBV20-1 TGCAGTGCGAGTCCCCAGGGGGCAGACACCGGGGAGCTGTTTTTT CSASPQGADTGELFF
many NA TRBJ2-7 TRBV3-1 TGTGCCAGCAGCCAGGGGCCCTACGAGCAGTACTTC CASSQGPYEQYF
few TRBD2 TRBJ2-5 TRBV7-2 TGTGCCAGCAGTGTAGCGGGGGCCCAAGAGACCCAGTACTTC CASSVAGAQETQYF
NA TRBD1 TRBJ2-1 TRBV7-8 TGTGCCAGCAGCCCCCGGACAGGGGGCAATGAGCAGTTCTTC CASSPRTGGNEQFF
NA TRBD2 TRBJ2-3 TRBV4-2 TGTGCCAGCAGCCGGACGTTCGCGGGAGGGCCTACAGATACGCAGTATTTT CASSRTFAGGPTDTQYF
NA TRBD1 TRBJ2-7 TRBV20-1 TGCAGTGCTAGAGTGTTCACAGGGGCGAGCTCCTACGAGCAGTACTTC CSARVFTGASSYEQYF
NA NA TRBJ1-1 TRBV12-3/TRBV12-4 TGTGCCAGCAGGAGACAGAGCCCCGAAGCTTTCTTT CASRRQSPEAFF
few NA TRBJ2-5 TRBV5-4 TGTGCCAGCAGGCCCGGGGGTGGGGAGACCCAGTACTTC CASRPGGGETQYF
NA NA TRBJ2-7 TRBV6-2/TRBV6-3 TGTGCCAGCAGCCCCCAACGGGGGCTTTGGGACGAGCAGTACTTC CASSPQRGLWDEQYF
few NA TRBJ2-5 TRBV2 TGTGCCAGCAGTTCTAGTGGGCAAGAGACCCAGTACTTC CASSSSGQETQYF
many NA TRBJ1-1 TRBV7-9 TGTGCCAGCAGCTCCTTAGGGACGGACACTGAAGCTTTCTTT CASSSLGTDTEAFF
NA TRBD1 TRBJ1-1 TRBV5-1 TGCGCCAGCAATCCTCAGGGGGCAACTAACACTGAAGCTTTCTTT CASNPQGATNTEAFF
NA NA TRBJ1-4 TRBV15 TGTGCCACCAGCAGAGCAAAGGGGTTAACTAATGAAAAACTGTTTTTT CATSRAKGLTNEKLFF
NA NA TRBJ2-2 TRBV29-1 TGCAGCGCCCTCAAAGGGCGCGGGGAGCTGTTTTTT CSALKGRGELFF
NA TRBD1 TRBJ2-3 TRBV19 TGTGCCAGTACTCCAACAGGGGTTCGAGCAGATACGCAGTATTTT CASTPTGVRADTQYF
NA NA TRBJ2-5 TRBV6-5 TGTGCCAGCAGGCCCGGACGGAGGCAAGAGACCCAGTACTTC CASRPGRRQETQYF
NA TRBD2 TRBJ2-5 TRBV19 TGTGCCAGTAGTATTCGACTAGCGGATGACCCAGAGACCCAGTACTTC CASSIRLADDPETQYF
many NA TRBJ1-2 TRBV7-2 TGTGCCAGCAGCTTAGGAGGGCCCCTGGATGGCTACACCTTC CASSLGGPLDGYTF
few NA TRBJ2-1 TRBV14 TGTGCCAGCAGCCAAAATTCGGGGAGGTCAAACAATGAGCAGTTCTTC CASSQNSGRSNNEQFF
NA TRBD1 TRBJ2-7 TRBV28 TGTGCCAGCAGTTTCTCGACAGGGTTCAGGGAGCAGTACTTC CASSFSTGFREQYF
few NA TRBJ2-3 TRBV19 TGTGCCAGTAGTATGTCCGGGAGAAAAGATACGCAGTATTTT CASSMSGRKDTQYF
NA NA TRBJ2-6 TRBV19 TGTGCCAGTAGTATCCCAGGGATTCGGAATGGGGCCAACGTCCTGACTTTC CASSIPGIRNGANVLTF
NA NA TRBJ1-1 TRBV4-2 TGTGCCAGCAGCCTCCTACAGGGTAACACTGAAGCTTTCTTT CASSLLQGNTEAFF
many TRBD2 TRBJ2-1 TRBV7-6 TGTGCCAACCAGACGGCGGGAGGGCCGGGGTTGAATGAGCAGTTCTTC CANQTAGGPGLNEQFF
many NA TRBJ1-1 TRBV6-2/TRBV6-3 TGTGCCAGCAGTTACTCGAAGCTGGCAGGGCGGAACACTGAAGCTTTCTTT CASSYSKLAGRNTEAFF
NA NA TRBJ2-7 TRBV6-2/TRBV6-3 TGTGCCAGCAGTTACTCGTACGACAGCAATTACGAGCAGTACTTC CASSYSYDSNYEQYF